This T cell receptor beta chain is drawn from a study of T cells in Graves' hyperthyroidism and ophthalmopathy. Study in general: Upon initial diagnosis and before any treatment, peripheral blood was collected. Study observations and caveats: Blood also carried most thyroid clonotypes expanded above 0.001.

Germline V gene data show CDR1 as LGHNA and CDR2 as YSLEER. The CDR3 has 13 amino acids. Trimming cost V 0 bases and J 7 bases, with 9 bases left between them. Absent ophthalmopathy progression within 18 months defined stable Graves' hyperthyroidism. Researchers amplified the TCR beta CDR3 regions from RNA transcripts. Using the HTBI primer set, a first-round RT-PCR was run on the TCR CDR3. TCRdb redid the calling of the multiplex PCR reads with MiXCR, one entry per CDR3 protein. The sample has about 740,000 distinct CDR3 sequences; 14% are singletons. For this clonotype: Its antigen is undetermined.

The genes are TRBV4-3 and TRBJ1-2, with D maybe TRBD1 (5 bases). The sample was blood. The sequence was collected from a woman between 18 and 29 years old with Graves' hyperthyroidism. CDR3 DNA sequence: TGCGCCAGCAGCCAAGAGACAGCTGGTGGCTACACCTTC. Translating gives CASSQETAGGYTF.